A single sample gave rise to the 32 T cell receptor beta chains below, sequenced in a study of identifying expanded T cells in peripheral blood (dated by TCRdb to about 2019). Preparation of the library involved the immunoSEQ multiplex PCR assay. This is the immuneACCESS table as TCRdb keeps it, with only in-frame sequences that have V and J called. A part of the clones is gone; compared with another copy, unresolved V genes explain less than half, and the rest is unexplained. Within this sample are 120,000 or so clones, with 75% to 90% of them counted one time only. In total, the top ten clones hold approximately 3% of the sample. The sequenced material came from blood. These receptors originate from a person between 18 and 75 years old in good health.

The chain has TRBV4-1 and TRBJ2-7; 13 bases agree with TRBD2. CDR3 length: 17 amino acids. J was trimmed by 2 bases and V by 0 bases; bases with no gene match: 4. Looked up from germline, CDR1 is MGHRA and CDR2 is YSYEKL. CDR3 sequence: CASSQERGLAGAYEQYF. In DNA, the CDR3 is TGCGCCAGCAGCCAAGAACGTGGACTAGCGGGGGCCTACGAGCAGTACTTC.

The V and J genes are TRBV7-2 and TRBJ1-5, with TRBD1 matching over 9 bases. Germline V CDR1 and CDR2: SGHTA, FQGNSA. The CDR3 is 15 amino acids. The J segment lost 2 bases and the V segment lost 6 bases, leaving 5 bases of the junction unmatched. CDR3 region: CASSRTGDGNQPQHF. The CDR3 bases are TGTGCCAGCAGTCGGACAGGGGACGGCAATCAGCCCCAGCATTTT.

V and J are TRBV5-6 and TRBJ2-5; D call uncertain. CDR3 size: 12 residues. Germline CDR1 reads SGHDT; CDR2 reads YYEEEE. Trimming cost V 1 base and J 5 bases, with 6 bases left between them. CDR3 coding DNA: TGTGCCAGCAGCTTGATATCTGAGACCCAGTACTTC. Translating it yields CASSLISETQYF.

This clone was seen only once. The chain is built from TRBV6-5 and TRBJ2-2; D gene unclear. The CDR3 loop spans 13 amino acids. Trimming removed 2 bases from V and 6 bases from J, with 7 bases in between. Germline CDR1 MNHEY, CDR2 SVGAGI. The CDR3 reads CASSYRVPGELFF. The CDR3 DNA sequence: TGTGCCAGCAGTTACCGGGTACCCGGGGAGCTGTTTTTT.

The J gene is TRBJ2-7, the V gene TRBV11-3; D may correspond to TRBD1 or TRBD2 (5 bases each). The germline V gene encodes CDR1 SGHNT and CDR2 YENEEA. V was pared by 5 bases and J by 2 bases, with 13 bases between. This CDR3 is 14 amino acids long. Here the CDR3 DNA reads TGTGCCAGCAGCGAGGGGCCACCCCCCTACGAGCAGTACTTC. Amino acids: CASSEGPPPYEQYF.

The J gene is TRBJ1-2, the V gene TRBV12-5, with D unresolved. There are 13 residues in the CDR3. With 0 bases removed from V and 9 bases from J, the gap between germline ends came to 11 bases. From germline, CDR1 is LGHNT and CDR2 FRNRAP. The CDR3 reads CASGLVLKGSYTF. The CDR3 DNA follows: TGTGCTAGTGGTTTGGTACTTAAGGGAAGCTACACCTTC.

This clone was seen a single time. V and J are TRBV10-3 and TRBJ1-2; D is ambiguous. Trimming cost V 9 bases and J 10 bases, with 15 bases left between them. Germline V gene sequence: CDR1 ENHRY, CDR2 SYGVKD. This CDR3 is 11 amino acids long. CDR3 nucleotides: TGTGCCATTTCGGACCCTCCGGACTACACCTTC. This sequence encodes CAISDPPDYTF.

This chain links TRBV5-4 with TRBJ2-2; D is unclear. This CDR3 spans 16 amino acids. The V end lost 0 bases, the J end lost 0 bases, and 9 bases lay between the germline ends. The germline V gene encodes CDR1 SGHNT and CDR2 YYREEE (reference sequence). The CDR3, as DNA: TGTGCCAGCAGCTTGGGCGGACCGGCGAACACCGGGGAGCTGTTTTTT. Its translation: CASSLGGPANTGELFF.

The V call is TRBV7-9, the J call TRBJ1-3; D is perhaps TRBD1 (5 bases). CDR3 length: 13 amino acids. Per the germline V gene, CDR1 is SEHNR and CDR2 is FQNEAQ (reference sequence). Trimming left V 5 bases short and J 7 bases short, with 12 bases between. For the CDR3, the DNA is TGTGCCAGCAGCGGGGACGGTTGGAACACCATATATTTT. Residues: CASSGDGWNTIYF. The full variable domain, rest sourced from reference TRBV7-9 and TRBJ1-3, is DTGVSQNPRHKITKRGQNVTFRCDPISEHNRLYWYRQTLGQGPEFLTYFQNEAQLEKSRLLSDRFSAERPKGSFSTLEIQRTEQGDSAMYLCASSGDGWNTIYFGEGSWLTVV.

The CDR3 DNA sequence: TGCGCCAGCAGCCTTCAAGCGGGGGACCTGGGGTATGGCTACACCTTC. This gives the protein CASSLQAGDLGYGYTF. The gene calls are TRBV4-3 and TRBJ1-2, with D possibly matching TRBD1 (5 bases). CDR3 length equals 16 residues. Germline V gene sequence: CDR1 LGHNA, CDR2 YSLEER. The V gene lost 4 bases and the J gene lost 5 bases, with 20 bases spanning the gap.

This chain joins TRBV6-6 and TRBJ2-7; 7 bases fit TRBD1. Per germline, CDR1 MNHNY and CDR2 SVGAGI (reference sequence). V lost 2 bases to trimming and J lost 9 bases; unmatched junction nucleotides: 7. The CDR3 is 13 amino acids. CDR3 bases: TGTGCCAGCAGTTACCGCCCCGACAGGGTGCAGTACTTC. Protein sequence: CASSYRPDRVQYF.

The V call is TRBV6-5, the J call TRBJ1-2, with D uncertain. The germline V gene encodes CDR1 MNHEY and CDR2 SVGAGI. The CDR3 spans 15 residues. Trimming stripped 0 bases from V and 2 bases from J, with 10 bases between. CDR3 protein: CASSYSNRPNYGYTF. In DNA, the CDR3 is TGTGCCAGCAGTTACTCGAACCGACCCAACTATGGCTACACCTTC.

The genes are TRBV7-9 and TRBJ1-1; D not resolved. The germline V gene encodes CDR1 SEHNR and CDR2 FQNEAQ (reference sequence). V was trimmed by 5 bases and J by 1 base, leaving 11 bases between them. This CDR3 spans 14 amino acids. CDR3 DNA sequence: TGTGCCAGCAGCCGGCGAGTGGAGAACACTGAAGCTTTCTTT. The encoded protein is CASSRRVENTEAFF.

The chain carries TRBV5-1 and TRBJ2-7; 7 bases fit TRBD1. CDR3 length: 15 residues. The germline gives CDR1 SGHRS, CDR2 YFSETQ. The junction had 7 bases not matched to a gene; V was cut back by 2 bases and J by 2 bases. The DNA of the CDR3 is TGCGCCAGCAGCTTCACAGGGGAGCCCACCTACGAGCAGTACTTC. It is translated as CASSFTGEPTYEQYF.

For this clone: The sample has other DNA sequences that encode this CDR3 too. The chain joins TRBV6-5 to TRBJ1-1; D not resolved. V gave up 2 bases and J gave up 1 base, with 5 bases separating them. Germline CDR1 reads MNHEY; CDR2 reads SVGAGI. This CDR3 comprises 13 residues. This CDR3 reads CASSYGPNTEAFF. The CDR3, as DNA: TGTGCCAGCAGTTACGGACCGAACACTGAAGCTTTCTTT.

The V and J genes are TRBV7-9 and TRBJ1-3; possibly TRBD1 for D (6 bases). V lost 5 bases and J 2 bases, leaving 13 bases between the germline ends. The CDR3 spans 15 residues. Germline CDR1 reads SEHNR; CDR2 reads FQNEAQ (reference sequence). The CDR3 here is CASSTGRLPGNTIYF. The CDR3, as DNA: TGTGCCAGCAGCACAGGGCGCTTACCTGGAAACACCATATATTTT.

The genes are TRBV7-2 and TRBJ1-3; 7 bases match TRBD1. This CDR3 is 14 amino acids long. Looked up from germline, CDR1 is SGHTA and CDR2 is FQGNSA. V shed 2 bases, J shed 7 bases, and the junction held 5 bases outside the gene matches. CDR3 nucleotide sequence: TGTGCCAGCAGCTTACTTACAGGGGCGAACACCATATATTTT. It specifies CASSLLTGANTIYF.

V and J are TRBV29-1 and TRBJ1-2; 7 nucleotides line up with TRBD1. Germline-derived CDR1 and CDR2 are SQVTM and ANQGSEA. The CDR3 is 15 residues long. Trimming cost V 3 bases and J 4 bases; bases outside gene matches: 11. CDR3 nucleotide sequence: TGCAGCGTTGATAGCCGGGGACAGACTTTCTATGGCTACACCTTC. Translation: CSVDSRGQTFYGYTF.

This clone was counted only a few times. V usage is TRBV30 and J usage is TRBJ1-5; D call uncertain. Looked up from germline, CDR1 is GTSNPN and CDR2 is SVGIG (reference sequence). The germline V and J ends were trimmed by 2 bases and 5 bases, with 10 bases remaining between them. The length of the CDR3 is 13 residues. CDR3 sequence: CAWSKAGDQPQHF. CDR3 DNA sequence: TGTGCCTGGAGTAAGGCAGGCGATCAGCCCCAGCATTTT.

The chain couples TRBV5-4 to TRBJ2-3; 9 bases agree with TRBD1. The CDR3 is 17 residues long. CDR1 and CDR2 (germline): SGHNT, YYREEE (reference sequence). Trimming at V came to 4 bases and at J to 5 bases, leaving 14 bases not matched to a gene. Here the CDR3 DNA reads TGTGCCAGCAGCCCCCCGATTAGACAGGGGGGACTAGATACGCAGTATTTT. Protein product: CASSPPIRQGGLDTQYF.

This chain uses TRBV29-1 with TRBJ1-4, with TRBD1 as a possible D gene (6 bases). The CDR3 length is 13 residues. CDR1 SQVTM and CDR2 ANQGSEA come from the germline V gene. V shed 7 bases and J shed 11 bases, with 20 bases lying between them. The CDR3 here is CSGGDGSQGKLFF. The CDR3 nucleotides read TGCAGCGGGGGGGACGGTTCCCAGGGGAAACTGTTTTTT.

V and J are TRBV13 and TRBJ2-4, with no clear D. With 8 bases removed from V and 1 base from J, the gap between germline ends came to 9 bases. Looked up from germline, CDR1 is PRHDT and CDR2 is FYEKMQ (reference sequence). CDR3 length: 13 amino acids. The CDR3 region has the DNA TGTGCCAGCGGAAAAACGGCCAAAAACATTCAGTACTTC. As protein: CASGKTAKNIQYF.

This rearrangement joins TRBV6-1 to TRBJ1-2; the D is unclear. The germline CDR1 and CDR2 sequences are MNHNS and SASEGT. V was cut by 4 bases and J by 6 bases, with 12 bases left in between. This CDR3 is 13 amino acids long. The CDR3 is CASSVSAGNGYTF. The CDR3 nucleotides are TGTGCCAGCAGTGTATCCGCAGGAAATGGCTACACCTTC.

This clone occurred once. The chain links TRBV19 to TRBJ2-4; D is possibly TRBD1 (5 bases). V gave up 4 bases and J gave up 1 base, with 20 bases separating them. Germline CDR1 reads LNHDA; CDR2 reads SQIVND (reference sequence). The CDR3 length is 18 residues. The CDR3 loop reads CASSTEGVEARAKNIQYF. The CDR3 coding sequence is TGTGCCAGTAGTACAGAAGGGGTAGAAGCTAGGGCCAAAAACATTCAGTACTTC.

V is TRBV6-1 and J is TRBJ1-1; no definite D call. The CDR3 spans 11 residues. Trimming pared 10 bases from V and 0 bases from J, leaving 6 bases between. Germline CDR1 MNHNS, CDR2 SASEGT. CDR3 bases: TGTGCCACCACTTTGAACACTGAAGCTTTCTTT. Encoded protein: CATTLNTEAFF.

The CDR3 nucleotides read TGTGCCAGCAGCTCAAGACTAGCGGGGTCATACCAAGAGACCCAGTACTTC. Translation gives CASSSRLAGSYQETQYF. V usage is TRBV11-3 and J usage is TRBJ2-5; 11 nucleotides agree with TRBD2. The V segment lost 4 bases and the J segment 0 bases; nucleotides outside the gene matches: 7. The CDR3 covers 17 residues. CDR1 SGHNT and CDR2 YENEEA come from the germline V gene.

V is TRBV4-1 and J is TRBJ1-5, with 9 bases that match TRBD1. This CDR3 is 18 amino acids long. Germline trimming cut 4 bases from V and 8 bases from J; bases unmatched to any gene: 18. Germline-derived CDR1 and CDR2 are MGHRA and YSYEKL. CDR3 nucleotides: TGCGCCAGCAGCCCCTACCCCGGGACAGGGCGTGCAATTGAGCCCCAGCATTTT. Translation gives CASSPYPGTGRAIEPQHF.

V gene TRBV6-1 combines with J gene TRBJ1-6, with D uncertain. From germline, CDR1 is MNHNS and CDR2 SASEGT. This CDR3 comprises 13 residues. Trimming removed 8 bases from V and 9 bases from J, with 14 bases in between. CDR3 bases: TGTGCCAGCGTTTTAGGGAGAGGTTCACCCCTCCACTTT. Its protein is CASVLGRGSPLHF.

This chain joins TRBV6-5 and TRBJ1-1; D might be TRBD1 (6 bases). The germline CDR1 and CDR2 sequences are MNHEY and SVGAGI. Trimming left V 0 bases short and J 3 bases short, with 14 bases between. This CDR3 has 16 amino acids. CDR3 coding DNA: TGTGCCAGCAGTTACTCGTTCGGACAGATCCACACTGAAGCTTTCTTT. Translated: CASSYSFGQIHTEAFF.

This clone was recorded only once. The chain links TRBV7-2 to TRBJ1-2; D not resolved. With 3 bases removed from V and 5 bases from J, the gap between germline ends came to 13 bases. The CDR3 loop spans 14 amino acids. Germline CDR1 is SGHTA and CDR2 is FQGNSA. DNA of the CDR3: TGTGCCAGCAGCTTGGGATCAGCAAAGTATGGCTACACCTTC. It is translated as CASSLGSAKYGYTF.

This CDR3 reads CATPPIEIRNYGYTF. The CDR3 DNA reads as TGCGCCACCCCCCCGATAGAGATCCGGAACTATGGCTACACCTTC. The genes are TRBV10-1 and TRBJ1-2; D gene unclear. The CDR3 totals 15 residues. V lost 10 bases and J 2 bases, leaving 20 bases between the germline ends. Germline values: CDR1 WNHNN, CDR2 SYGVQD (reference sequence).

J is TRBJ1-6 and V is TRBV27, with TRBD1 as a possible D gene (5 bases). Germline assignment: CDR1 MNHEY and CDR2 SMNVEV (reference sequence). This CDR3 contains 14 residues. V was trimmed by 8 bases and J by 6 bases, leaving 14 bases between them. CDR3 protein: CASRIVGGNSPLHF. The CDR3 DNA is TGTGCCAGCCGAATAGTCGGGGGTAATTCACCCCTCCACTTT.